The rows below give T cell receptor beta chains drawn from one sample of a study of Ad26.COV2.S vaccination and SARS-CoV-2 variants. Some clones are missing from TCRdb's copy, which holds only in-frame ones; the method was immunoSEQ multiplex PCR. Of roughly 300,000 clones in the sample, approximately 86% were seen once. Specimen: peripheral blood, collected in a trial of Ad26.COV2.S vaccine versus placebo. The receptors shown here come from a person between 18 and 65 years old who received the Ad26.COV2.S COVID-19 vaccine or a placebo. The conserved cysteine and the conserved F or W are not part of the CDR3 here.

v_call cdr3_aa
TRBV5-1 ASSIWDSHTGELF
TRBV3-1/TRBV3-2 ASSPRGRGELF
TRBV6-2/TRBV6-3 ASSQTTAEAF
TRBV30 AWRGGLAGAYEQY
TRBV4-1 ASSQDPERGNQPQH
TRBV6-5 ASSKPGNPYEQY
TRBV30 AWSGAQGEKLF
TRBV6-1 ASSEVGGVGYNEQF
TRBV18 ASSPRVPGDLPEQY
TRBV18 ASSLSGTISNQPQH
TRBV7-8 ASSTQGDTEAF
TRBV29-1 SVGGRDRNAGELF
TRBV12-3/TRBV12-4 ASRASGSYEQY
TRBV18 ASSPNEWTEAF
TRBV24-1 ATSEYREGEQF
TRBV28 ASSPPGGSFSYEQY
TRBV6-4 ASSDSQGYNEQF
TRBV6-2/TRBV6-3 ASSYLGTTDTQY
TRBV29-1 SVRDPSSYNEQF
TRBV7-9 ASSLAVMATDTQY
TRBV7-9 ASRGSPVDNEQF
TRBV19 ASMAGGNTGELF
TRBV7-8 ASSLAGGRGINEQF
TRBV5-1 ASSLGEGTGANVLT
TRBV5-5 ASSEGQGDSPLH
TRBV7-2 ASSLSGGRGYT
TRBV7-2 ASKVMVNEQF
TRBV7-8 ASSLTQGFGELF
TRBV20-1 SAFYNEQF
TRBV5-6 ASSLGGNQETQY
TRBV5-1 ASSSDGNYGYT
TRBV5-1 ASSPPGGSTDTQY
TRBV30 AWVGIIAF
TRBV6-4 ASSRLAGASVGTDTQY
TRBV6-2/TRBV6-3 ASSYQGRTNEKLF
TRBV5-6 ASSWGQGAYEQY
TRBV24-1 ATSDPNTGIYGYT
TRBV11-2 ASSLYGGSGELF
TRBV28 ASAVYLYEQY
TRBV7-6 ASSLGGGLPSDGYT
TRBV5-1 ASSLEGRYGYT
TRBV6-1 ASSASVFSSYNSPLH
TRBV5-1 ASSLVASGRANEQF